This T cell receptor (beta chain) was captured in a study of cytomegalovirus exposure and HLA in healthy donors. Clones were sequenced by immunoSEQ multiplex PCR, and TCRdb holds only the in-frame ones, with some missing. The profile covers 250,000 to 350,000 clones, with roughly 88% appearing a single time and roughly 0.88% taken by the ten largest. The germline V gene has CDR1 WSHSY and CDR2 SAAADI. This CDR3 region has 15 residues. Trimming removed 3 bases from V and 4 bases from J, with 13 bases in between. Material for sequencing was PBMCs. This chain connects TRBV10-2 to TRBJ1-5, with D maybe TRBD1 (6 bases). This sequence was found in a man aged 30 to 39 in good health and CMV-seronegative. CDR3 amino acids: CASSDEDRLNQPQHF. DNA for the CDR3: TGCGCCAGCAGTGATGAGGACAGACTTAATCAGCCCCAGCATTTT.